This T cell receptor beta chain came from a study of neoadjuvant nivolumab and ipilimumab in lung cancer. Study observations and caveats: From pretherapy to surgery, tumor richness and clonality rose with dual therapy.

Remarks on this clone: Its antigen is currently unknown.

Trimming stripped 2 bases from V and 8 bases from J, with 12 bases between. Germline values: CDR1 MNHNS, CDR2 SASEGT. This CDR3 has 13 amino acids. Assay used: immunoSEQ multiplex PCR; TCRdb lists only in-frame clones, some missing. The data contain approximately 7,300 clones, around 85% of them seen just once; the ten biggest clones take up roughly 6.6%. This TCR came from an adult with non-small cell lung cancer. Sequences were derived from tumor tissue, sampled after neoadjuvant nivolumab, alone or with ipilimumab, at or shortly before surgery. The chain uses TRBV6-1 and TRBJ1-1; D unresolved. Here the CDR3 reads CASSELGIWEAFF. The DNA of the CDR3 is TGTGCCAGCAGTGAATTGGGGATTTGGGAAGCTTTCTTT.